The 5 T cell receptor beta chains given below trace back to one sample, sequenced in a study of blood T cell repertoires in COVID-19. Profiled with immunoSEQ multiplex PCR; TCRdb holds only in-frame clones, not every one. Of roughly 110,000 clones detected, roughly 88% appear once; the ten largest clones hold roughly 6.6%. Specimen: peripheral blood. The source of these receptors is a man aged 50-60 years with active or convalescent COVID-19.

The rearrangement joins TRBV28 to TRBJ2-1, with 9 bases matching TRBD2. CDR3 length: 16 residues. V lost 6 bases and J lost 7; bases outside the gene matches: 13. Germline V gene sequence: CDR1 MDHEN, CDR2 SYDVKM. CDR3 bases: TGTGCCAGCAGGGGGCCGGGCGGGAGGGCAATGAATGAGCAGTTCTTC. Translated: CASRGPGGRAMNEQFF.

This rearrangement joins TRBV19 to TRBJ1-5; TRBD1 aligns across 8 bases. This CDR3 is built from 15 residues. Germline V lookup: CDR1 LNHDA, CDR2 SQIVND (reference sequence). The ends lost 0 bases at V and 7 bases at J; junction bases unmatched: 5. CDR3 protein: CASSIEDRARQPQHF. The CDR3 nucleotides read TGTGCCAGTAGTATAGAGGACAGGGCGAGACAGCCCCAGCATTTT.

The chain has TRBV6-5 and TRBJ1-1; D is possibly TRBD1 (6 bases). This CDR3 is 13 amino acids long. Germline CDR1 and CDR2: MNHEY and SVGAGI. V was clipped by 8 bases and J by 3 bases, with 13 bases between them. CDR3 sequence reads: CASLPRQDTEAFF. CDR3 in DNA: TGTGCCAGCCTCCCCCGACAGGACACTGAAGCTTTCTTT.

The chain recombines TRBV18 with TRBJ2-5; 8 nucleotides line up with TRBD1. Germline CDR1 KGHSH, CDR2 LQKENI. Germline trimming cut 4 bases from V and 1 base from J; bases unmatched to any gene: 5. This CDR3 is 15 amino acids long. CDR3 nucleotides: TGTGCCAGCTCACGGGTGACAGGGGTCCAAGAGACCCAGTACTTC. Translation: CASSRVTGVQETQYF.

The chain uses TRBV27 and TRBJ2-7; D gene unclear. This CDR3 has 15 residues. Trimming shortened V by 3 bases and J by 3 bases, and 15 bases separated the two germline ends. From germline, CDR1 is MNHEY and CDR2 SMNVEV (reference sequence). The CDR3 is CASSLAGTDFYEQYF. The DNA of the CDR3 is TGTGCCAGCAGTTTGGCAGGCACGGATTTCTACGAGCAGTACTTC.